The 29 T cell receptor beta chains below all came from one sample that was sequenced in a study of T cell changes during pregnancy in multiple sclerosis. TCRdb keeps only in-frame clones here, not all; method: immunoSEQ multiplex PCR. The table records approximately 66,000 clones, 85% to 95% of them present only once. The sample in question was peripheral blood, obtained in the third trimester of pregnancy. The receptors shown here come from a female donor in good health, enrolled as a control in a pregnancy study.

The count of this clone is one. The CDR3 DNA reads as TGTGCCAGCAGCTTAACTAGCGGGAGTACCTACGAGCAGTACTTC. Translation gives CASSLTSGSTYEQYF. The rearrangement links TRBV7-2 to TRBJ2-7, with 11 nucleotides matching TRBD2. The trim removed 2 bases at V and 2 bases at J, leaving 2 bases unmatched. The germline CDR1 and CDR2 sequences are SGHTA and FQGNSA. CDR3 length equals 15 residues.

This clone has just one count. V and J are TRBV10-3 and TRBJ2-1; weak D call: TRBD2 (5 bases). Per germline, CDR1 ENHRY and CDR2 SYGVKD. CDR3 length equals 14 residues. V lost 10 bases and J lost 2, with 15 bases in between. The chain's CDR3 is CATYGDSAYNEQFF. The DNA of the CDR3 is TGTGCCACCTACGGGGATAGCGCCTACAATGAGCAGTTCTTC.

The genes are TRBV27 and TRBJ1-2; D remains ambiguous. The CDR3 is made up of 14 amino acids. Trimming pared 0 bases from V and 6 bases from J, leaving 11 bases between. Germline V gene lookup returns CDR1 MNHEY and CDR2 SMNVEV (reference sequence). This CDR3 reads CASSLSTVRDGYTF. CDR3 bases: TGTGCCAGCAGTTTATCAACAGTGAGGGATGGCTACACCTTC.

CDR3 sequence (DNA): TGTGCCAGCAGCTTAGGGGGGGTCTATGGCTACACCTTC. Translation: CASSLGGVYGYTF. J is TRBJ1-2 and V is TRBV7-9; perhaps TRBD1 as D (5 bases). CDR1 and CDR2 (germline): SEHNR, FQNEAQ (reference sequence). Trimming shortened V by 1 base and J by 4 bases, and 7 bases separated the two germline ends. This CDR3 is built from 13 residues.

On this clone: Other DNA sequences from this sample encode an identical CDR3 as well. DNA for the CDR3: TGTGCCAGCAGCTTAGCTCCCGGCGGGTACAATGAGCAGTTCTTC. Its translation: CASSLAPGGYNEQFF. The V gene is TRBV7-2, the J gene TRBJ2-1; D is possibly TRBD2 (5 bases). CDR1 is SGHTA, CDR2 FQGNSA, per germline. The CDR3 contains 15 residues. Trimming pared 0 bases from V and 4 bases from J, leaving 10 bases between.

The chain joins TRBV18 to TRBJ1-3; D is uncertain. The germline V gene encodes CDR1 KGHSH and CDR2 LQKENI. Trimming left V 3 bases short and J 0 bases short, with 9 bases between. The CDR3 extends over 15 amino acids. CDR3 nucleotide sequence: TGTGCCAGCTCACCTGACATATACTCTGGAAACACCATATATTTT. Translated: CASSPDIYSGNTIYF.

The chain joins TRBV2 to TRBJ2-5; TRBD2 matches at 11 bases. The CDR3 is made up of 15 amino acids. The V gene's germline CDR1 is SNHLY and CDR2 FYNNEI. Trimming cost V 4 bases and J 4 bases; bases outside gene matches: 5. The CDR3 loop reads CASSGTSGLPETQYF. In DNA form, the CDR3 reads TGTGCCAGCAGTGGGACTAGCGGGCTCCCAGAGACCCAGTACTTC.

CDR3 sequence (DNA): TGCGCCAGCAGCCAAGAGAGAACTAGAGCGTCTCACCTATCGGGTTACAATGAGCAGTTCTTC. Encoded protein: CASSQERTRASHLSGYNEQFF. The gene calls are TRBV4-1 and TRBJ2-1, with D possibly matching TRBD2 (5 bases). The CDR3 has 21 residues. V lost 0 bases to trimming and J lost 4 bases, with 28 bases between them. The germline CDR1 and CDR2 sequences are MGHRA and YSYEKL.

V gene TRBV7-2 combines with J gene TRBJ2-3; D perhaps matches TRBD2 (5 bases). Per the germline V gene, CDR1 is SGHTA and CDR2 is FQGNSA. V lost 0 bases, J lost 5 bases, and 9 bases lay in between. The CDR3 sequence is 14 residues long. DNA of the CDR3: TGTGCCAGCAGCTTAGCGCTACTAGTAGATACGCAGTATTTT. As protein: CASSLALLVDTQYF.

The genes are TRBV6-5 and TRBJ1-2; 8 bases fit TRBD1. Per germline, CDR1 MNHEY and CDR2 SVGAGI. This CDR3 region has 16 residues. The ends lost 0 bases at V and 8 bases at J; junction bases unmatched: 11. CDR3 residues: CASSYSLPGQVEGYTF. CDR3 coding DNA: TGTGCCAGCAGTTACTCGCTCCCGGGACAGGTCGAGGGCTACACCTTC.

The genes are TRBV30 and TRBJ1-3, with 10 bases lining up with TRBD1. The CDR3 covers 15 residues. With V trimmed by 5 bases and J by 8 bases, 12 bases remained unmatched. Germline V gene data show CDR1 as GTSNPN and CDR2 as SVGIG (reference sequence). CDR3 sequence (DNA): TGTGCCTGGGCCAAAGGACAGGGGGGATCAGACACCATATATTTT. Amino acids: CAWAKGQGGSDTIYF.

The sample holds one count of this clone. The chain links TRBV12-2 to TRBJ1-5; the D segment call TRBD1 is taken from the table without a DNA check. TRBV12-2 counts as a pseudogene. The CDR3 extends over 17 amino acids. The CDR3 sequence is CASRSSRVGRVNQPQHF. CDR3 bases: TGTGCAAGTCGCTCTAGTAGGGTTGGCAGGGTAAATCAGCCCCAGCATTTT.

The chain combines TRBV10-3 with TRBJ1-2, with D maybe TRBD1 (5 bases). CDR3 length: 14 residues. CDR1 and CDR2 from the germline V gene are ENHRY and SYGVKD. The germline V and J ends were trimmed by 4 bases and 0 bases, with 9 bases remaining between them. CDR3 loop: CAISVRDSNYGYTF. DNA of the CDR3: TGTGCCATCAGTGTCCGGGACTCTAACTATGGCTACACCTTC.

By share of the sample, this clone is medium-sized (0.01 to 0.1%). The chain has TRBV9 and TRBJ1-2, with unresolved D. CDR1 is SGDLS and CDR2 is YYNGEE in the germline V gene. V was shortened by 4 bases and J by 3 bases, with 16 bases between the two germline ends. This CDR3 is 15 amino acids long. The DNA for the CDR3 is TGTGCCAGCAGCCCGTTAACGGGTGGGTACTATGGCTACACCTTC. Translating gives CASSPLTGGYYGYTF.

The rearrangement joins TRBV6-5 to TRBJ2-5, with 9 bases that match TRBD2. The J call may be wrong; the DNA end is better matched by TRBJ2-7. This CDR3 has 15 residues. The germline V gene encodes CDR1 MNHEY and CDR2 SVGAGI. CDR3 in DNA: TGTGCCAGCAGTTACTCAGTAGCGGGGGCCTACGAGCAGTACTTC. This codes for CASSYSVAGAYEQYF.

The V gene is TRBV6-4, the J gene TRBJ2-3, with 8 bases matching TRBD2. J gave up 4 bases and V 5 bases, and 8 bases lay outside the gene matches. CDR3 length equals 15 residues. Germline CDR1 is MRHNA and CDR2 is SNTAGT. The CDR3 here is CASSKAGGGPDTQYF. CDR3 DNA sequence: TGTGCCAGCAGTAAGGCGGGAGGTGGACCAGATACGCAGTATTTT.

The gene calls are TRBV19 and TRBJ2-4; possibly TRBD2 for D (6 bases). The CDR3 length is 14 residues. Trimming cost V 2 bases and J 8 bases, with 13 bases left between them. From germline, CDR1 is LNHDA and CDR2 SQIVND (reference sequence). The CDR3 reads CASSILGWGDIQYF. The DNA of the CDR3 is TGTGCCAGTAGTATACTAGGGTGGGGGGACATTCAGTACTTC.

This chain links TRBV2 with TRBJ1-5; D is unclear. V lost 1 base and J 5 bases, leaving 15 bases between the germline ends. CDR3 length equals 16 residues. CDR1 is SNHLY, CDR2 FYNNEI, per germline. The CDR3 DNA reads as TGTGCCAGCAGTGAAGAAAGCCTAACCCTTCATCAGCCCCAGCATTTT. Protein product: CASSEESLTLHQPQHF.

In DNA form, the CDR3 reads TGTGCCAGCAGTTACTCGGGCAGTATGAACACTGAAGCTTTCTTT. This translates into CASSYSGSMNTEAFF. The J gene is TRBJ1-1, the V gene TRBV6-5; D not certain. The germline gives CDR1 MNHEY, CDR2 SVGAGI. The CDR3 totals 15 residues. V dropped 0 bases and J dropped 0 bases, with 8 bases sitting between them.

The CDR3 loop reads CASSQSMGRDRVDEQFF. The CDR3 coding sequence is TGTGCCAGCAGCCAATCGATGGGTAGGGACAGGGTCGATGAGCAGTTCTTC. This rearrangement joins TRBV16 to TRBJ2-1; 9 nucleotides match TRBD1. The CDR3 loop spans 17 amino acids. Germline loops: CDR1 KGHSY, CDR2 FQNENV. Trimming at V came to 0 bases and at J to 8 bases, leaving 11 bases not matched to a gene. The variable domain in full, completed from reference TRBV16 and TRBJ2-1, reads GEEVAQTPKHLVRGEGQKAKLYCAPIKGHSYVFWYQQVLKNEFKFLISFQNENVFDETGMPKERFSAKCLPNSPCSLEIQATKLEDSAVYFCASSQSMGRDRVDEQFFGPGTRLTVL.

V gene TRBV5-6 combines with J gene TRBJ1-1, with D unclear. The CDR3 is made up of 11 amino acids. Germline V gene lookup returns CDR1 SGHDT and CDR2 YYEEEE. Trimming took off 0 bases at V and 11 bases at J, with 8 bases between the two ends. CDR3 in amino acids: CASSLGTSAFF. The CDR3 coding sequence is TGTGCCAGCAGCTTGGGAACGAGCGCTTTCTTT.

This rearrangement joins TRBV30 to TRBJ2-7; tentatively, D is TRBD2 (5 bases). Trimming pared 5 bases from V and 6 bases from J, leaving 14 bases between. In germline, CDR1 is GTSNPN, CDR2 SVGIG (reference sequence). The CDR3 consists of 12 residues. The CDR3 region is CAWGGLVGEQYF. CDR3 DNA sequence: TGTGCCTGGGGAGGCCTTGTCGGCGAGCAGTACTTC.

V is TRBV5-1 and J is TRBJ2-3, with 8 bases that match TRBD2. This CDR3 spans 13 amino acids. The V segment lost 4 bases and the J segment 5 bases; nucleotides outside the gene matches: 3. In germline, CDR1 is SGHRS, CDR2 YFSETQ. The CDR3 DNA sequence: TGCGCCAGCAGCATTAGCGGGGTAGATACGCAGTATTTT. It encodes CASSISGVDTQYF.

The chain combines TRBV5-1 with TRBJ2-5; maybe TRBD2 (6 bases). The CDR3 is made up of 13 amino acids. Germline V lookup: CDR1 SGHRS, CDR2 YFSETQ. V was trimmed by 0 bases and J by 4 bases, leaving 7 bases between them. This CDR3 reads CASSLGGVETQYF. Here the CDR3 DNA reads TGCGCCAGCAGCTTGGGGGGGGTAGAGACCCAGTACTTC.

This chain uses TRBV2 with TRBJ2-6; D ambiguous. V was cut by 2 bases and J by 2 bases, with 7 bases left in between. Germline CDR1 reads SNHLY; CDR2 reads FYNNEI. The CDR3 extends over 15 amino acids. The CDR3 sequence is CASSEQSPGANVLTF. The CDR3 nucleotides read TGTGCCAGCAGTGAACAGTCACCTGGGGCCAACGTCCTGACTTTC.

The CDR3 nucleotides are TGCGCCAGCAGCTTTGGGACTAGCGGGAGTCGGACCGGGGAGCTGTTTTTT. Translating gives CASSFGTSGSRTGELFF. The chain employs TRBV5-1 and TRBJ2-2; 14 bases align to TRBD2. V lost 2 bases to trimming and J lost 5 bases; unmatched junction nucleotides: 5. The V gene's germline CDR1 is SGHRS and CDR2 YFSETQ. The CDR3 runs to 17 residues.

This clone was detected only a few times. The chain employs TRBV7-8 and TRBJ1-2; 7 bases are shared with TRBD1. This CDR3 contains 14 residues. Trimming took 1 base from V and 4 from J; bases not matched to a gene: 3. Germline lookup yields CDR1 SGHVS and CDR2 FQNEAQ. CDR3 bases: TGTGCCAGCAGCTTAGAGACAGGGAGCTATGGCTACACCTTC. This gives the protein CASSLETGSYGYTF.

The CDR3 here is CASSLVPSGGNIQYF. As DNA, the CDR3 is TGTGCCAGCAGTTTAGTCCCTAGCGGGGGAAACATTCAGTACTTC. This sequence joins TRBV27 and TRBJ2-4; 10 bases agree with TRBD2. This CDR3 has 15 amino acids. J gave up 6 bases and V 2 bases, and 4 bases lay outside the gene matches. Germline loops: CDR1 MNHEY, CDR2 SMNVEV (reference sequence).

The J gene is TRBJ1-1, the V gene TRBV29-1, with D tentatively TRBD1 (5 bases). CDR3 length: 13 amino acids. The germline V gene encodes CDR1 SQVTM and CDR2 ANQGSEA. Trimming removed 4 bases at V and 0 bases at J, with 9 bases between. DNA for the CDR3: TGCAGCGTTGTTGGGACTATGAACACTGAAGCTTTCTTT. Translating gives CSVVGTMNTEAFF.